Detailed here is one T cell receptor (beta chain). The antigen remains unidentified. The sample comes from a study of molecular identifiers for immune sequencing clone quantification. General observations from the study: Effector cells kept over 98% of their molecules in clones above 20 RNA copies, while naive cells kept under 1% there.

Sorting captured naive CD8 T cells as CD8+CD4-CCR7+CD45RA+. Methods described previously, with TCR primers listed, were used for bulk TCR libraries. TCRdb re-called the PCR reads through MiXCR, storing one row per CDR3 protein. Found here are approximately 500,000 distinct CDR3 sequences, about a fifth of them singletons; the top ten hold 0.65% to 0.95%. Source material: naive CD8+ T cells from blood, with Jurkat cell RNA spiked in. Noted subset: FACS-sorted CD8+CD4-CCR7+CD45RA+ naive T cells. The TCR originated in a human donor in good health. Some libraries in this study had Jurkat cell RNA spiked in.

CDR3 coding DNA: TGTGCCAGCAGTTTATCTGCGGGGAGCCCTGAGGAGCTGTTTTTT. Amino acids: CASSLSAGSPEELFF. The chain employs TRBV27 and TRBJ2-2; possible D gene TRBD2, 6 bases. This CDR3 has 15 amino acids. Trimming pared 0 bases from V and 10 bases from J, leaving 15 bases between. The germline gives CDR1 MNHEY, CDR2 SMNVEV (reference sequence).